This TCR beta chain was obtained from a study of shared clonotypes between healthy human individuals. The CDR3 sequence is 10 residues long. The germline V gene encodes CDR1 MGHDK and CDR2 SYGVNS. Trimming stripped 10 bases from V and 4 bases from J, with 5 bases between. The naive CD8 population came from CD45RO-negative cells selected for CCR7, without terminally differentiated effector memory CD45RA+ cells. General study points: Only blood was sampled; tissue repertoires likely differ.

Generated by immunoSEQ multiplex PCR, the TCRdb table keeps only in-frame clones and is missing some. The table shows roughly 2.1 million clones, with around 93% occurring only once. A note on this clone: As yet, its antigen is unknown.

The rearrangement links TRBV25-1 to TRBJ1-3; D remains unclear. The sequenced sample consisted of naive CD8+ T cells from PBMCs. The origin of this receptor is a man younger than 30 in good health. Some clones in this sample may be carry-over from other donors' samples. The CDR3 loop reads CATAGNTIYF. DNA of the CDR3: TGTGCCACCGCAGGAAACACCATATATTTT.